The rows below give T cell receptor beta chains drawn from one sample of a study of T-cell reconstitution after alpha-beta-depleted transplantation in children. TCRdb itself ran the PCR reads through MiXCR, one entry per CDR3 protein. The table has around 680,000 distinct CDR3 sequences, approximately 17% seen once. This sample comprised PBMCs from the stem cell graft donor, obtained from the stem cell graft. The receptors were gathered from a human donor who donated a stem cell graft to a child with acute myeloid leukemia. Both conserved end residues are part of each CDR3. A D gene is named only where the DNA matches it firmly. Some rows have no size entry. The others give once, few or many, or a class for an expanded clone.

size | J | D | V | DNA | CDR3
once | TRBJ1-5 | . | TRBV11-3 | TGTGCCAGCAGCTTCTGCCGGACGGACGATAGCAATCAGCCCCAGCATTTT | CASSFCRTDDSNQPQHF
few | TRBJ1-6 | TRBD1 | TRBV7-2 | TGTGCCAGCAGCTCCACAGGGGGTAATTCACCCCTCCACTTT | CASSSTGGNSPLHF
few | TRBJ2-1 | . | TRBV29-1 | TGCAGCGTTGAATTCCCGGGTTCCTACAATGAGCAGTTCTTC | CSVEFPGSYNEQFF
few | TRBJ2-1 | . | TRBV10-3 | TGTGCCATCAGTGGGGGCAGGGACTCCTACAATGAGCAGTTCTTC | CAISGGRDSYNEQFF
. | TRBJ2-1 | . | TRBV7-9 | TGTGCCAGCAGCTTAGTAACTGGTTTAGCGGTTGAGCAGTTCTTC | CASSLVTGLAVEQFF
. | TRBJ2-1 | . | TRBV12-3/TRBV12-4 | TGTGCCAGCTACTCTATGGGGGAAGATGAGCAGTTCTTC | CASYSMGEDEQFF
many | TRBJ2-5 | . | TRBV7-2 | TGTGCCAGCAGCCGGGGCCGAGGACTAAGGAAGGAGACCCAGTACTTC | CASSRGRGLRKETQYF
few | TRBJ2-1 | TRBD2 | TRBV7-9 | TGTGCCAGCAGCCGACTAGCGGGGGGTATCGGAAACAATGAGCAGTTCTTC | CASSRLAGGIGNNEQFF
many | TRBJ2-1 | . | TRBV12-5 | TGTGCTAGCCAGGTTACCTACAATGAGCAGTTCTTC | CASQVTYNEQFF
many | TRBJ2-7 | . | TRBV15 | TGTGCCACCAGCAGGAAGGTCCAGTACGAGCAGTACTTC | CATSRKVQYEQYF
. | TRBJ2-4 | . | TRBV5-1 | TGCGCCAGCAGCTTGGTACAGGGGGGGACCAAAAACATTCAGTACTTC | CASSLVQGGTKNIQYF
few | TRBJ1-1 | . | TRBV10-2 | TGCGCCAGCAGTGAGGCTCAGAGGAACACTGAAGCTTTCTTT | CASSEAQRNTEAFF
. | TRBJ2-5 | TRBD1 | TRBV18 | TGTGCCAGCTCCATCGGACAGGGTATCGGCCAAGAGACCCAGTACTTC | CASSIGQGIGQETQYF
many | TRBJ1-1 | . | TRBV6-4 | TGTGCCAGCAGTGCAGCCGGAGAAGGTGAAGCTTTCTTT | CASSAAGEGEAFF
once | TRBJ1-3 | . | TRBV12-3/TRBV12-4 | TGTGCCAGCAGTTTAGGGGGCTTATTGGGAGGAAACACCATATATTTT | CASSLGGLLGGNTIYF
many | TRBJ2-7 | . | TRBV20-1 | TGCAGTGCTACTCCGAGGGGAGGATACGAGCAGTACTTC | CSATPRGGYEQYF
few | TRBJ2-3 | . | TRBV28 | TGTGCCAGCAGTCCCTATGATCTCGAGGGTGGAGATACGCAGTATTTT | CASSPYDLEGGDTQYF
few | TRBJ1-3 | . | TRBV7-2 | TGTGCCAGCAGCTCCAGGGTCAGAGGAAACACCATATATTTT | CASSSRVRGNTIYF
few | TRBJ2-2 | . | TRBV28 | TGTGCCAGCAGTTTTCCCGGGAAGACTCTAGAGACCGGGGAGCTGTTTTTT | CASSFPGKTLETGELFF
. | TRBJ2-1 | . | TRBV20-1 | TGCAGTGCACACGACAGAGGTGGCTCCTACAATGAGCAGTTCTTC | CSAHDRGGSYNEQFF
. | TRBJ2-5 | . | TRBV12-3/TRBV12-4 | TGTGCCAGCAGTCCGCCGGGGAAGGGGAACGTTAGAGGGGAGACCCAGTACTTC | CASSPPGKGNVRGETQYF
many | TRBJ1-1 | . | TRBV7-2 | TGTGCCAGCAGCTTAGGGTTGTCCAACACTGAAGCTTTCTTT | CASSLGLSNTEAFF
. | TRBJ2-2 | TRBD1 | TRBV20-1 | TGCAGTGCTAGAAGACCCAACAGGGGGCTAACCGGGGAGCTGTTTTTT | CSARRPNRGLTGELFF
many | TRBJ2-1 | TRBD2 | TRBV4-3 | TGCGCCAGCAGCCAGGGGACTAGCTGGAATGAGCAGTTCTTC | CASSQGTSWNEQFF
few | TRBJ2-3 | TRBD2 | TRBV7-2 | TGTGCCAGCAGCTTTCTAGCGGGGGGAGCAGATACGCAGTATTTT | CASSFLAGGADTQYF
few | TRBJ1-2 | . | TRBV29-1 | TGCAGCGTCCCCGGGGGGAAGGATGGCTACACCTTC | CSVPGGKDGYTF
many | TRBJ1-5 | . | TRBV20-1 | TGCAGCGTGGGGTTACATAGCAATCAGCCCCAGCATTTT | CSVGLHSNQPQHF
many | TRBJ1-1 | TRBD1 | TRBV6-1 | TGTGCCAGCAGTCGCGACAGGGGGCCTGAAGCTTTCTTT | CASSRDRGPEAFF
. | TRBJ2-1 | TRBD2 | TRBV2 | TGTGCCAGCAATGCCCTAACCGGGACTAGCGGGGGTTACCCAAAACTCTACAATGAGCAGTTCTTC | CASNALTGTSGGYPKLYNEQFF
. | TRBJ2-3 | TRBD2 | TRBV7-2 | TGTGCCAGCAGCTTAGGCGGGGGGGCAACAGATACGCAGTATTTT | CASSLGGGATDTQYF
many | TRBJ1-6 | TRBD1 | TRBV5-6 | TGTGCCAGCAGCCTTTCCGACAGGGTTTCACCCCTCCACTTT | CASSLSDRVSPLHF
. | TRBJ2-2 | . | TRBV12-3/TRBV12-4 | TGTGCCAGCAGCCCAAACCAGGCGGCGACCGGGGAGCTGTTTTTT | CASSPNQAATGELFF